This is a list of T cell receptor beta chains from one sample in a study of cytomegalovirus exposure and HLA in healthy donors. The data were produced by immunoSEQ multiplex PCR, yet TCRdb's version contains in-frame clones alone and is incomplete. The sample has roughly 110,000 clones; about four fifths are singletons. The sample comprised PBMCs. The source of these receptors is a man between 50 and 59 years old in good health and CMV-seronegative. Each CDR3 is given with its conserved first and last residue. A D gene is named only where the DNA matches it firmly. Clone sizes are given selectively: once, few, many, or a class where the clone is expanded.

J,D,V,size,DNA,CDR3
TRBJ2-3,TRBD2,TRBV19,-,TGTGCCACTCGAACTTGGGGGGGAAGCACAGATACGCAGTATTTT,CATRTWGGSTDTQYF
TRBJ1-4,-,TRBV4-3,-,TGCGCCAGCAGCCAAGATCGGGGAGGGGGTGAAAAACTGTTTTTT,CASSQDRGGGEKLFF
TRBJ1-1,-,TRBV30,-,TGTGCCTGGAGTGCCACGACAAGGATGAACACTGAAGCTTTCTTT,CAWSATTRMNTEAFF
TRBJ1-1,-,TRBV6-1,once,TGTGCCAGCAGTGGAACCAGGGGGAACACTGAAGCTTTCTTT,CASSGTRGNTEAFF
TRBJ2-3,-,TRBV6-1,-,TGTGCCAGCACCGACGGACAGTACACAGATACGCAGTATTTT,CASTDGQYTDTQYF
TRBJ1-5,-,TRBV19,-,TGTGCCAGCGATCGCCAGGATCAGCCCCAGCATTTT,CASDRQDQPQHF
TRBJ2-3,-,TRBV28,-,TGTGCCAGCACTAGGCGGGGCCTTAGCACAGATACGCAGTATTTT,CASTRRGLSTDTQYF
TRBJ2-1,TRBD1,TRBV7-9,-,TGTGCCAGCACACCCGGGCAGGGGGCGCGGTGGCATGAGCAGTTCTTC,CASTPGQGARWHEQFF
TRBJ1-6,-,TRBV7-2,-,TGTGCCAGCAGCCAACACAGGGTTGGGACAAATTCACCCCTCCACTTT,CASSQHRVGTNSPLHF
TRBJ1-1,-,TRBV5-1,once,TGCGCCAGCAGCCCTCTGGGCCCCATGAACACTGAAGCTTTCTTT,CASSPLGPMNTEAFF
TRBJ2-5,-,TRBV9,-,TGTGCCAGCAGCGTAGGTCCGGGAGATGAGACCCAGTACTTC,CASSVGPGDETQYF
TRBJ2-7,-,TRBV19,-,TGTGCCAGTAGGGACGGACGGGCGCAGGGATACTACGAGCAGTACTTC,CASRDGRAQGYYEQYF
TRBJ2-5,-,TRBV5-4,-,TGTGCCAGCAGTTCTCTTCCGTTCTCGCAAGAGACCCAGTACTTC,CASSSLPFSQETQYF
TRBJ1-5,TRBD1,TRBV30,-,TGTGCCTGGAGTGACATACAGGGGCGCAATCAGCCCCAGCATTTT,CAWSDIQGRNQPQHF
TRBJ1-6,-,TRBV7-9,-,TGTGCCAGCAGCCACCTTGTTGGTGGCGGTAATTCACCCCTCCACTTT,CASSHLVGGGNSPLHF
TRBJ2-2,-,TRBV5-1,-,TGCGCCAGCAGCTTGGTAGCTATCGGGATCGGGGAGCTGTTTTTT,CASSLVAIGIGELFF
TRBJ1-1,-,TRBV20-1,once,TGCAGTGCAGGTCGGGGGACTGAAGCTTTCTTT,CSAGRGTEAFF
TRBJ1-2,TRBD1,TRBV6-5,-,TGTGCCAGCAGCCCAGGGGGTAGCTACACCTTC,CASSPGGSYTF
TRBJ1-2,-,TRBV9,-,TGTGCCAGCAGCGTAGGAGGAGGATATGGCTACACCTTC,CASSVGGGYGYTF
TRBJ1-1,-,TRBV7-8,-,TGTGCCAGCAGCTTAGCGGCGTCGGTAGGGGACACTGAAGCTTTCTTT,CASSLAASVGDTEAFF
TRBJ1-6,TRBD1,TRBV7-9,-,TGTGCCAGCAGCACCGACAGGGAGGTAGGGTCACCCCTCCACTTT,CASSTDREVGSPLHF
TRBJ2-5,TRBD2,TRBV5-6,-,TGTGCCAGCAGTAGCTTTGGGGAGGGAGAAGAGACCCAGTACTTC,CASSSFGEGEETQYF
TRBJ1-2,-,TRBV5-1,-,TGCGCCAGCAATGGGGAGGATTTCTATGGCTACACCTTC,CASNGEDFYGYTF
TRBJ2-1,-,TRBV11-2,-,TGTGCCAGCAGCCCTAGGTTGAGCTCCTACAATGAGCAGTTCTTC,CASSPRLSSYNEQFF
TRBJ2-3,TRBD2,TRBV6-1,-,TGTGCCAGCAGTGCCCCTCGGGCTAGCGGGGGCCGCACAGATACGCAGTATTTT,CASSAPRASGGRTDTQYF
TRBJ2-5,-,TRBV5-1,-,TGCGCCAGCAGCATCCAAGGGACACCAAAGTCGGAAGAGACCCAGTACTTC,CASSIQGTPKSEETQYF
TRBJ1-4,-,TRBV7-6,few,TGTGCCAGCAGCTTAGTGGGCGAAAAACTGTTTTTT,CASSLVGEKLFF
TRBJ1-5,TRBD1,TRBV4-1,-,TGCGCCAGCAGCCTCCCGGACAGGGACCATCAGCCCCAGCATTTT,CASSLPDRDHQPQHF
TRBJ2-7,-,TRBV11-2,-,TGTGCCAGCAGCCCCGGGTTAACCTACGAGCAGTACTTC,CASSPGLTYEQYF
TRBJ2-5,TRBD2,TRBV19,-,TGTGCCAGTAGAGATCCCCTCCTCGGGGCGGGGGGCCAAGAGACCCAGTACTTC,CASRDPLLGAGGQETQYF
TRBJ2-7,-,TRBV30,-,TGTGCCTGGACAGGGAGGCCGGGTAACGAGCAGTACTTC,CAWTGRPGNEQYF
TRBJ1-2,-,TRBV10-1,once,TGCGCCAGCAGTCCCGGGGACACCTCCTATGGCTACACCTTC,CASSPGDTSYGYTF
TRBJ1-1,-,TRBV2,-,TGTGCCAGGGGACGGACACCGTTGGGGGGTGAAGCTTTCTTT,CARGRTPLGGEAFF
TRBJ1-1,-,TRBV9,-,TGTGCCAGCAGCGAATGGACAGCGAACACTGAAGCTTTCTTT,CASSEWTANTEAFF
TRBJ1-4,-,TRBV27,-,TGTGCCAGCAGTTTAAGCCGTCAGGGTTCGAAACTGTTTTTT,CASSLSRQGSKLFF
TRBJ2-1,TRBD1,TRBV18,few,TGTGCCAGCTCAATTGACAGGGCCGAAACAATGGATGACAATGAGCAGTTCTTC,CASSIDRAETMDDNEQFF
TRBJ1-1,-,TRBV5-4,-,TGTGCCAGCAGCTTGGGTGGGGGGTTGAACACTGAAGCTTTCTTT,CASSLGGGLNTEAFF
TRBJ1-2,-,TRBV5-5,-,TGTGCCAGCAGCTTAACGGTTAACTATGGCTACACCTTC,CASSLTVNYGYTF
TRBJ1-4,-,TRBV30,once,TGTGCCTGGAGTGTACTTAGGGGCGCTAATGAAAAACTGTTTTTT,CAWSVLRGANEKLFF
TRBJ1-1,-,TRBV7-2,-,TGTGCCAGCAGCAGTCTTGACAGTAACACTGAAGCTTTCTTT,CASSSLDSNTEAFF
TRBJ2-3,-,TRBV11-2,-,TGTGCCAGCAGAATAACAGATACGCAGTATTTT,CASRITDTQYF
TRBJ2-3,TRBD2,TRBV7-9,-,TGTGCCAGCTCCCTGGGTAGCGGGGGGCCAGATACGCAGTATTTT,CASSLGSGGPDTQYF
TRBJ2-5,TRBD2,TRBV5-4,-,TGTGCCACCGGTGTCGGCCCGATTCGGCGGGGGGAAGAGACCCAGTACTTC,CATGVGPIRRGEETQYF
TRBJ2-2,TRBD1,TRBV15,-,TGTGCCACCAGGGACAGGGGATCTGGGGAGCTGTTTTTT,CATRDRGSGELFF
TRBJ1-5,-,TRBV21-1,few,TGTGCCAGCAGCAAAGCGTGGAGGACAGAGCGTAATCAGCCCCAGCATTTT,CASSKAWRTERNQPQHF